Listed below are T cell receptor beta chains from one sample, sequenced in a study of blood T cell repertoires in COVID-19. The protocol was immunoSEQ multiplex PCR, while the TCRdb copy is restricted to in-frame clones and leaves out a portion. This table holds tens of thousands of clones, about 93% found once. What was sequenced was peripheral blood. These receptors originate from a human donor in a cohort sampled during active COVID-19. Each CDR3 is given with its conserved first and last residue. D genes are given only for firm matches. Only part of the rows carry a size: once, few, many, or a class if the clone is expanded.

.,TRBV11-2,.,TRBJ1-1,TGTGCCAGCAGCTTAGAGGGGGGAGGACTTGAAGCTTTCTTT,CASSLEGGGLEAFF
.,TRBV7-9,.,TRBJ1-2,TGTGCCAGCAGCTCCAGACGACAGGCGCAGGCCGATGGCTACACCTTC,CASSSRRQAQADGYTF
.,TRBV6-5,.,TRBJ1-1,TGTGCCAGCAGTTCAACAGTGAACACTGAAGCTTTCTTT,CASSSTVNTEAFF
.,TRBV5-1,.,TRBJ1-1,TGCGCCAGCAGCTTGGAGGGGATTTTAAACACTGAAGCTTTCTTT,CASSLEGILNTEAFF
.,TRBV7-9,.,TRBJ1-2,TGTGCCAGCAGCTCCCCTCCTCGACAGAACCTTAACTATGGCTACACCTTC,CASSSPPRQNLNYGYTF
TRBD1,TRBV28,.,TRBJ2-5,TGTGCCAGCACCGGGACAGGGCCGGGAGAGACCCAGTACTTC,CASTGTGPGETQYF
.,TRBV5-6,.,TRBJ2-7,TGTGCCAGCAGCTTTGGGGCCAGCTACGAGCAGTACTTC,CASSFGASYEQYF
.,TRBV7-9,.,TRBJ2-1,TGTGCCAGTAGGAGTGGGAGCTCCTACAATGAGCAGTTCTTC,CASRSGSSYNEQFF
.,TRBV27,.,TRBJ2-3,TGTGCCAGCAGCCAGTGGGGGCTCGGGAGGACAGATACGCAGTATTTT,CASSQWGLGRTDTQYF
.,TRBV28,.,TRBJ1-1,TGTGCCAGCAGTGTAACTGCCTTGAACACTGAAGCTTTCTTT,CASSVTALNTEAFF
TRBD2,TRBV11-2,once,TRBJ2-3,TGTGCCAGCCGAACTAGCGGGGGTCGCACAGATACGCAGTATTTT,CASRTSGGRTDTQYF
TRBD2,TRBV18,.,TRBJ2-1,TGTGCCAGCTCAGGTACCCTAGCGGGGGGGCCGGTTGAGCAGTTCTTC,CASSGTLAGGPVEQFF
TRBD1,TRBV6-2/TRBV6-3,.,TRBJ1-2,TGTGCCAGCAGCCCAGTGACAGGGGGCGGATATGGCTACACCTTC,CASSPVTGGGYGYTF
.,TRBV10-2,.,TRBJ1-1,TGCGCCAGCAGTCGCGGGCATAGCGGCGAAGCTTTCTTT,CASSRGHSGEAFF
TRBD2,TRBV7-9,.,TRBJ2-5,TGTGCCAGCAGCTCAAGGACTAGCGGGGGTTTGGAGACCCAGTACTTC,CASSSRTSGGLETQYF
TRBD2,TRBV27,once,TRBJ2-7,TGTGCCAGCAGCCCACTAGCGGGGGTTGGCTACGAGCAGTACTTC,CASSPLAGVGYEQYF
.,TRBV5-5,.,TRBJ1-6,TGTGCCAGCAGCTTGGAGGACTACTATAATTCACCCCTCCACTTT,CASSLEDYYNSPLHF
.,TRBV28,.,TRBJ2-1,TGTGCCAGCAGTTTATTCCCGAATGAGCAGTTCTTC,CASSLFPNEQFF
.,TRBV29-1,.,TRBJ1-2,TGCAGCGCCGCCCCCATCGGGGGAAACTATGGCTACACCTTC,CSAAPIGGNYGYTF
.,TRBV6-5,.,TRBJ1-3,TGTGCCAGCAGTTTACAGGGATCTGGAAACACCATATATTTT,CASSLQGSGNTIYF
.,TRBV2,.,TRBJ2-1,TGTGCCAGCAGTGAAGGCGAGGGTGAGCAGTTCTTC,CASSEGEGEQFF
TRBD2,TRBV2,.,TRBJ2-2,TGTGCCAGCAGGACGACTAGCGGGGGGGTGAGCTCCGGGGAGCTGTTTTTT,CASRTTSGGVSSGELFF
TRBD2,TRBV11-2,.,TRBJ2-1,TGTGCCAGCAGCTTAAGGCTAGCGGGGCCTAATGAGCAGTTCTTC,CASSLRLAGPNEQFF
.,TRBV19,once,TRBJ1-6,TGTGCCAGTAGTATGGGGGCTAATTCACCCCTCCACTTT,CASSMGANSPLHF
.,TRBV4-1,.,TRBJ1-4,TGCGCCAGCAGCCAAGGAGCGGGAACTAATGAAAAACTGTTTTTT,CASSQGAGTNEKLFF
TRBD2,TRBV5-1,.,TRBJ2-1,TGCGCCAGCAGCTTGGGGCGGGGGGGCCTAGGGGAGCAGTTCTTC,CASSLGRGGLGEQFF
.,TRBV5-1,.,TRBJ2-2,TGCGCCAGCAGCTTGGCCCTCTTCCAGGGCCCCGGGGAGCTGTTTTTT,CASSLALFQGPGELFF
TRBD1,TRBV6-5,.,TRBJ1-4,TGTGCCAGCAGTACTGACAGGGGTTGGGAAAAACTGTTTTTT,CASSTDRGWEKLFF
.,TRBV3-1/TRBV3-2,.,TRBJ2-1,TGTGCCAGCAGCCAAGATCCGAGGTTCTCCTACAATGAGCAGTTCTTC,CASSQDPRFSYNEQFF
.,TRBV3-1/TRBV3-2,.,TRBJ1-4,TGTGCCAGCAGCCAACCCCCTGTCGGTGTCGCACAAAAACTGTTTTTT,CASSQPPVGVAQKLFF
TRBD1,TRBV19,.,TRBJ2-2,TGTGCCAGTAGTATTGATACGGGACAGGGAAACACCGGGGAGCTGTTTTTT,CASSIDTGQGNTGELFF
TRBD1,TRBV19,.,TRBJ2-1,TGTGCCAGTAGCACCCCAGGGGGCCTTATTGAGCAGTTCTTC,CASSTPGGLIEQFF
TRBD1,TRBV29-1,.,TRBJ1-1,TGCAGCGTTGAAACAGGGGTTGGGACTGAAGCTTTCTTT,CSVETGVGTEAFF
.,TRBV7-2,.,TRBJ2-1,TGTGCCAGCAGCTTACCCGGGGTTCAATCCTACAATGAGCAGTTCTTC,CASSLPGVQSYNEQFF